This entry lists 8 T cell receptor beta chains sequenced from one sample in a study of control samples from healthy donors and cancer patients. TCRdb's table, derived via immunoSEQ multiplex PCR, lists solely in-frame clones and lacks some. The sample has about 96,000 clones; approximately 95% are singletons. Sample: blood. The receptors originated from a man aged 18 to 29 in good health.

This chain links TRBV6-5 with TRBJ1-2, with TRBD1 as a possible D gene (6 bases). The ends were cut back, 11 bases at V and 5 bases at J, with 12 bases in the middle. Germline CDR1 and CDR2: MNHEY and SVGAGI. CDR3 length: 11 amino acids. The CDR3 spells CAATTGYGYTF. In DNA form, the CDR3 reads TGTGCCGCAACAACAGGGTATGGCTACACCTTC.

This clone was observed a few times. The chain is built from TRBV6-1 and TRBJ2-5, with 11 bases aligning to TRBD2. V was clipped by 1 base and J by 2 bases; unmatched bases: 0. The CDR3 contains 15 residues. The germline CDR1 and CDR2 sequences are MNHNS and SASEGT. CDR3 in amino acids: CASSEVAGGQETQYF. The CDR3 bases are TGTGCCAGCAGTGAAGTAGCGGGGGGGCAAGAGACCCAGTACTTC.

This chain links TRBV10-1 with TRBJ1-2, with 7 bases matching TRBD1. Germline lookup yields CDR1 WNHNN and CDR2 SYGVQD (reference sequence). There are 14 residues in the CDR3. V shed 6 bases and J 8 bases; nucleotides not matched to a gene: 12. The CDR3 DNA reads TGCGCCAGCAGGGGACAGCCCGGGGGCCTGGGCTACACCTTC. Translation gives CASRGQPGGLGYTF.

The rearrangement links TRBV10-3 to TRBJ2-5; possibly TRBD2 for D (6 bases). The V and J ends lost 6 bases and 2 bases respectively, with 13 bases between them. In germline, CDR1 is ENHRY, CDR2 SYGVKD. This CDR3 contains 14 residues. In nucleotides, the CDR3 is TGTGCCATCAGCGGGACTGAACTTCAAGAGACCCAGTACTTC. It specifies CAISGTELQETQYF.

The chain carries TRBV7-2 and TRBJ2-7; no firm D call. V was trimmed by 5 bases and J by 6 bases, leaving 17 bases between them. The CDR3 spans 14 residues. Per the germline V gene, CDR1 is SGHTA and CDR2 is FQGNSA. The CDR3: CASSPVSPSGEQYF. The CDR3 DNA sequence: TGTGCCAGCAGCCCCGTATCTCCCTCTGGCGAGCAGTACTTC.

The chain employs TRBV27 and TRBJ2-5; D is perhaps TRBD1 or TRBD2 (5 bases each). Trimming removed 5 bases from V and 4 bases from J, with 20 bases in between. CDR1 is MNHEY, CDR2 SMNVEV, per germline (reference sequence). This CDR3 region has 16 residues. As DNA, the CDR3 is TGTGCCAGCAGTCGAACCCAATGGGGGTCTCGAGAGACCCAGTACTTC. Encoded protein: CASSRTQWGSRETQYF.

The chain combines TRBV30 with TRBJ1-5; a weak D match, TRBD1 (6 bases). The V and J ends lost 1 base and 6 bases respectively, with 13 bases between them. The CDR3 loop spans 14 amino acids. The germline V gene encodes CDR1 GTSNPN and CDR2 SVGIG (reference sequence). Here the CDR3 reads CAWSALTGTQPQHF. In nucleotides, the CDR3 is TGTGCCTGGAGTGCGCTTACAGGGACTCAGCCCCAGCATTTT.

V usage is TRBV29-1 and J usage is TRBJ1-1, with D hard to call. The CDR3 length is 11 residues. The V gene lost 5 bases and the J gene lost 9 bases, with 13 bases spanning the gap. The germline CDR1 and CDR2 sequences are SQVTM and ANQGSEA. CDR3 DNA: TGCAGCGTTCCGACACAGTCTCAAGCTTTCTTT. Amino acids: CSVPTQSQAFF. Looking up the rest from reference TRBV29-1 and TRBJ1-1 gives the full variable domain: SAVISQKPSRDICQRGTSLTIQCQVDSQVTMMFWYRQQPGQSLTLIATANQGSEATYESGFVIDKFPISRPNLTFSTLTVSNMSPEDSSIYLCSVPTQSQAFFGQGTRLTVV.